The subject of this entry is one T cell receptor beta chain. Antigen specificity is unknown. These data are taken from a study of pediatric ulcerative colitis. Samples were sequenced at Survey level, maximum 500,000 reads. Sequenced by immunoSEQ multiplex PCR; TCRdb stores in-frame clones only, minus some. The table includes roughly 64,000 clones, 70% to 90% detected once. Study observations and caveats: A couple of rectal clonotypes were found only in ulcerative colitis patients, all of them. Rectal repertoires separated controls, mild-moderate and acute severe colitis. Repertoires came from total lymphocyte DNA, not specific subsets.

CDR3 size: 13 residues. With 1 base removed from V and 0 bases from J, the gap between germline ends came to 5 bases. Germline V CDR1 and CDR2: SGHTS, YDEGEE. This clonotype originated in a boy aged 5-17 years with severe ulcerative colitis. Specimen: blood. The chain couples TRBV5-8 to TRBJ2-7; a weak D match, TRBD2 (5 bases). CDR3 bases: TGTGCCAGCAGCTTGCGGGGCTCCTACGAGCAGTACTTC. Translated: CASSLRGSYEQYF.